This T cell receptor (beta chain) was sequenced in a study of cytomegalovirus exposure and HLA in healthy donors. General study results and limits: Using a false discovery rate of 0.05, a later analysis showed that 16,000 or so TCR beta sequences were associated with HLA alleles.

This CDR3 has 14 amino acids. Germline CDR1 reads PRHDT; CDR2 reads FYEKMQ (reference sequence). Trimming cost V 4 bases and J 3 bases, with 12 bases left between them. It was with 60 Vbeta and 13 Jbeta primers that the PCR ran. Sequencing was performed with immunoSEQ multiplex PCR; in TCRdb, only in-frame clones are kept and a portion is missing. Of approximately 110,000 clones listed, over 80% are singletons. For this clone: Its specificity is unknown.

The gene calls are TRBV13 and TRBJ1-1, with a weak D call TRBD1 (6 bases). This receptor was identified in a man in his fifties or sixties in good health and CMV-seronegative. The specimen sequenced was PBMCs. The CDR3 DNA reads TGTGCCAGCAGCTCCATACAGGGTTACACTGAAGCTTTCTTT. Its translation: CASSSIQGYTEAFF.